These 30 T cell receptor beta chains came from one sample sequenced in a study of T cell repertoires in cytomegalovirus infection. TCRdb re-derived calls from the reads in MiXCR, one entry per CDR3 protein. This table holds 680,000 or so distinct CDR3 sequences, roughly 35% found once. The sequenced sample consisted of PBMCs. These receptors were taken from a human donor in good health (CMV status not recorded). Some clones in this sample may be carry-over from other donors' samples.

This clonotype was detected a few times. The V and J genes are TRBV7-9 and TRBJ2-7; D unresolved. The V end lost 5 bases, the J end lost 0 bases, and 8 bases lay between the germline ends. Germline lookup yields CDR1 SEHNR and CDR2 FQNEAQ (reference sequence). The CDR3 contains 13 residues. The CDR3 loop reads CASSQESSYEQYF. The CDR3 nucleotides are TGTGCCAGCAGCCAGGAGAGCTCCTACGAGCAGTACTTC. Full variable domain (remainder filled in from reference TRBV7-9 and TRBJ2-7): DTGVSQNPRHKITKRGQNVTFRCDPISEHNRLYWYRQTLGQGPEFLTYFQNEAQLEKSRLLSDRFSAERPKGSFSTLEIQRTEQGDSAMYLCASSQESSYEQYFGPGTRLTVT.

This clonotype was recorded only once. The chain carries TRBV11-2 and TRBJ2-7; a possible D gene is TRBD1 (6 bases). Germline CDR1 is SGHAT and CDR2 is FQNNGV. The V end was cut by 4 bases, the J end by 1 base, with 11 bases between. The CDR3 runs to 14 residues. The CDR3, as DNA: TGTGCCAGCAGCTGGGACATGTGGTCCTACGAGCAGTACTTC. Protein: CASSWDMWSYEQYF.

V gene TRBV20-1 combines with J gene TRBJ2-5; D unresolved. The CDR3 contains 11 residues. Between the trimmed V and J ends, which lost 7 bases and 5 bases, there was a span of 11 bases. In germline, CDR1 is DFQATT, CDR2 SNEGSKA (reference sequence). The CDR3 nucleotides read TGCAGTGTCTCCCTCGATGAGACCCAGTACTTC. Translation gives CSVSLDETQYF.

The rearrangement links TRBV19 to TRBJ1-2; the match to TRBD1 covers 7 bases. The germline gives CDR1 LNHDA, CDR2 SQIVND (reference sequence). The CDR3 covers 15 residues. The V gene end was trimmed by 3 bases and the J gene end by 7 bases; junction bases not matched to a gene: 11. CDR3 residues: CASSIARGEYGGYTF. The CDR3 DNA follows: TGTGCCAGTAGTATTGCCAGGGGGGAGTATGGTGGCTACACCTTC. The whole variable domain, filled in from reference TRBV19 and TRBJ1-2, reads DGGITQSPKYLFRKEGQNVTLSCEQNLNHDAMYWYRQDPGQGLRLIYYSQIVNDFQKGDIAEGYSVSREKKESFPLTVTSAQKNPTAFYLCASSIARGEYGGYTFGSGTRLTVV.

This clonotype was seen only once. As the CDR3 is not closed by the conserved phenylalanine or tryptophan, this likely results from a read error. The gene calls are TRBV7-9 and TRBJ2-7; 7 positions match TRBD2. The V gene's germline CDR1 is SEHNR and CDR2 FQNEAQ (reference sequence). V lost 5 bases and J lost 3; bases outside the gene matches: 16. There are 17 residues in the CDR3. CDR3 nucleotides: TGTGCCAGCAGCACCCACGGGACGCGCGGGAGTCTCTACGAGCAGTACATC. Protein sequence: CASSTHGTRGSLYEQYI.

The V gene is TRBV3-1, the J gene TRBJ2-2; tentatively, D is TRBD2 (5 bases). CDR3 size: 14 residues. Trimming pared 8 bases from V and 1 base from J, leaving 11 bases between. The germline V gene encodes CDR1 LGHDT and CDR2 YNNKEL (reference sequence). The CDR3 sequence: CASGIRGNTGELFF. The CDR3 coding sequence is TGTGCCAGCGGAATTCGGGGGAACACCGGGGAGCTGTTTTTT. The full variable domain, with the rest looked up from reference TRBV3-1 and TRBJ2-2, is DTAVSQTPKYLVTQMGNDKSIKCEQNLGHDTMYWYKQDSKKFLKIMFSYNNKELIINETVPNRFSPKSPDKAHLNLHINSLELGDSAVYFCASGIRGNTGELFFGEGSRLTVL.

The V gene is TRBV11-2, the J gene TRBJ2-7, with D perhaps TRBD2 (7 bases). The CDR3 is 16 residues long. V shed 4 bases and J shed 5 bases, with 21 bases lying between them. The germline V gene has CDR1 SGHAT and CDR2 FQNNGV. CDR3 sequence: CASSSSRGGGRDEQYF. The CDR3 nucleotides are TGTGCCAGCAGCTCCTCCCGGGGAGGGGGAAGGGACGAGCAGTACTTC.

This clonotype was counted ten times or more. J is TRBJ2-3 and V is TRBV28; TRBD1 matches at 7 bases. After removal of 6 bases from V and 2 bases from J, the junction contained 5 bases not matched to a gene. Germline V CDR1 and CDR2: MDHEN, SYDVKM. This CDR3 contains 14 residues. Here the CDR3 reads CASSRQGSTDTQYF. CDR3 DNA: TGTGCCAGCAGCCGACAGGGTTCCACAGATACGCAGTATTTT.

This clonotype was seen more than once but under ten times. The rearrangement joins TRBV29-1 to TRBJ1-1; possibly TRBD1 for D (6 bases). Deletions cut 4 bases from V and 5 bases from J, with 14 bases between. Germline CDR1 is SQVTM and CDR2 is ANQGSEA. CDR3 size: 13 residues. CDR3 sequence reads: CSVGLGARTEAFF. The CDR3 nucleotides read TGCAGCGTTGGGCTGGGGGCAAGGACTGAAGCTTTCTTT.

In its sample, this clonotype was seen many times. The gene calls are TRBV7-8 and TRBJ2-1; TRBD2 aligns across 12 bases. This CDR3 has 18 residues. From germline, CDR1 is SGHVS and CDR2 FQNEAQ. Trimming at V came to 5 bases and at J to 1 base, leaving 9 bases not matched to a gene. DNA for the CDR3: TGTGCCAGCAGCCATGGACTAGCGGGATTCGGATCCTACAATGAGCAGTTCTTC. This translates into CASSHGLAGFGSYNEQFF. The full variable domain, its missing parts supplied by reference TRBV7-8 and TRBJ2-1, is GAGVSQSPRYKVAKRGQDVALRCDPISGHVSLFWYQQALGQGPEFLTYFQNEAQLDKSGLPSDRFFAERPEGSVSTLKIQRTQQEDSAVYLCASSHGLAGFGSYNEQFFGPGTRLTVL.

This sequence joins TRBV20-1 and TRBJ1-5; D is perhaps TRBD1 (5 bases). The CDR3 contains 13 residues. Trimming removed 1 base from V and 4 bases from J, with 8 bases in between. The germline V gene has CDR1 DFQATT and CDR2 SNEGSKA (reference sequence). CDR3 region: CSARGGPNQPQHF. CDR3 DNA sequence: TGCAGTGCTAGAGGGGGACCGAATCAGCCCCAGCATTTT.

Points on this clonotype: The junction departs from the called germline gene at one end, perhaps through a read error. The chain links TRBV7-6 to TRBJ2-7; the D gene is possibly TRBD1 (5 bases). The CDR3 is made up of 15 amino acids. Germline CDR1 reads SGHVS; CDR2 reads FNYEAQ. The CDR3 loop reads CASRLGARKVGEQYF. The CDR3 nucleotides are TGTGCCAGCAGATTAGGGGCCCGCAAGGTGGGCGAGCAGTACTTC.

The V and J genes are TRBV2 and TRBJ2-2, with TRBD1 as a possible D gene (6 bases). Germline CDR1 SNHLY, CDR2 FYNNEI. The V gene lost 7 bases and the J gene lost 0 bases, with 12 bases spanning the gap. The CDR3 length is 15 residues. The CDR3 protein is CASKLRTANTGELFF. CDR3 DNA: TGTGCCAGCAAATTACGGACAGCGAACACCGGGGAGCTGTTTTTT. The variable domain in full, with the rest retrieved from reference TRBV2 and TRBJ2-2, is EPEVTQTPSHQVTQMGQEVILRCVPISNHLYFYWYRQILGQKVEFLVSFYNNEISEKSEIFDDQFSVERPDGSNFTLKIRSTKLEDSAMYFCASKLRTANTGELFFGEGSRLTVL.

The V gene is TRBV11-2, the J gene TRBJ2-7; D not certain. V was trimmed by 5 bases and J by 3 bases, leaving 8 bases between them. Germline V gene data show CDR1 as SGHAT and CDR2 as FQNNGV. CDR3 size: 12 residues. CDR3 nucleotide sequence: TGTGCCAGCAGCCCCTACAGCTACGAGCAGTACTTC. Its protein is CASSPYSYEQYF.

V and J are TRBV2 and TRBJ1-5; 9 bases match TRBD1. Trimming removed 5 bases from V and 5 bases from J; junction bases left unmatched: 7. This CDR3 comprises 15 residues. Germline CDR1 reads SNHLY; CDR2 reads FYNNEI. CDR3 protein: CASSSPGTGYQPQHF. The CDR3 region has the DNA TGTGCCAGCAGTAGTCCCGGGACAGGGTATCAGCCCCAGCATTTT.

To note about this clonotype: Being one base from a much bigger clone, this may be a read error. This chain links TRBV7-6 with TRBJ1-1, with a tentative D call TRBD1 (5 bases). This CDR3 is 14 amino acids long. Per germline, CDR1 SGHVS and CDR2 FNYEAQ. CDR3 protein: CASSAGRGNTEDFF. The CDR3 nucleotides are TGTGCCAGCAGCGCAGGGAGGGGAAACACTGAAGATTTCTTT.

In this sample, this clonotype turned up a few times. The chain employs TRBV7-6 and TRBJ1-5, with 9 positions matching TRBD1. CDR3 length equals 15 residues. The junction had 8 bases not matched to a gene; V was cut back by 5 bases and J by 6 bases. The V gene's germline CDR1 is SGHVS and CDR2 FNYEAQ. The DNA of the CDR3 is TGTGCCAGCAGCCCGAGACGGGACAGGGCTCAGCCCCAGCATTTT. This encodes CASSPRRDRAQPQHF.

This clonotype was observed at least ten times. V usage is TRBV7-6 and J usage is TRBJ1-6, with D perhaps TRBD1 (6 bases). Trimming removed 5 bases at V and 7 bases at J, with 12 bases between. In germline, CDR1 is SGHVS, CDR2 FNYEAQ. The CDR3 runs to 14 residues. The CDR3 here is CASSPGGGNSPLHF. DNA for the CDR3: TGTGCCAGCAGCCCCGGAGGGGGAAATTCACCCCTCCACTTT. Full variable domain (outside the CDR3, taken from reference TRBV7-6 and TRBJ1-6): GAGVSQSPRYKVTKRGQDVALRCDPISGHVSLYWYRQALGQGPEFLTYFNYEAQQDKSGLPNDRFSAERPEGSISTLTIQRTEQRDSAMYRCASSPGGGNSPLHFGNGTRLTVT.

The chain couples TRBV15 to TRBJ1-6; no clear D. Germline CDR1 LNHNV, CDR2 YYDKDF (reference sequence). The CDR3 spans 14 residues. Trimming left V 8 bases short and J 8 bases short, with 16 bases between. CDR3 in amino acids: CATAETPPDSPLHF. CDR3 DNA sequence: TGTGCCACCGCGGAGACCCCCCCCGATTCACCCCTCCACTTT.

The chain employs TRBV2 and TRBJ1-2; D is possibly TRBD1 (5 bases). Between the trimmed V and J ends, which lost 0 bases and 6 bases, there was a span of 11 bases. Per germline, CDR1 SNHLY and CDR2 FYNNEI. The length of the CDR3 is 14 residues. In DNA form, the CDR3 reads TGTGCCAGCAGTGAAGCCCAGGGAAACCATGGCTACACCTTC. As protein: CASSEAQGNHGYTF.

This clonotype was seen a few times. The chain carries TRBV19 and TRBJ1-1, with D possibly matching TRBD1 (5 bases). Germline-derived CDR1 and CDR2 are LNHDA and SQIVND (reference sequence). Trimming took 3 bases from V and 5 from J, leaving 13 bases between them. This CDR3 spans 14 amino acids. DNA for the CDR3: TGTGCCAGTAGTATCCTCGTCTCAGGGACTGAAGCTTTCTTT. Protein: CASSILVSGTEAFF. Based on the CDR3 plus reference TRBV19 and TRBJ1-1, the full variable domain is DGGITQSPKYLFRKEGQNVTLSCEQNLNHDAMYWYRQDPGQGLRLIYYSQIVNDFQKGDIAEGYSVSREKKESFPLTVTSAQKNPTAFYLCASSILVSGTEAFFGQGTRLTVV.

This clonotype occurred many times. The V gene is TRBV11-2, the J gene TRBJ2-1; TRBD1 matches at 7 bases. Trimming took 4 bases from V and 6 from J; bases not matched to a gene: 6. The germline gives CDR1 SGHAT, CDR2 FQNNGV. The CDR3 loop spans 14 amino acids. The DNA of the CDR3 is TGTGCCAGCAGCTCCAGACAGGGTCGCAATGAGCAGTTCTTC. Translating gives CASSSRQGRNEQFF.

This clonotype was observed a handful of times. The V call is TRBV7-9, the J call TRBJ2-7, with D perhaps assigned TRBD1 or TRBD2 (5 bases each). The CDR3 has 14 amino acids. Trimming pared 2 bases from V and 6 bases from J, leaving 14 bases between. Looked up from germline, CDR1 is SEHNR and CDR2 is FQNEAQ (reference sequence). The CDR3 region is CASSLPGGGSEQYF. DNA of the CDR3: TGTGCCAGCAGCTTACCCGGTGGGGGTTCCGAGCAGTACTTC. The whole variable domain, remainder taken from reference TRBV7-9 and TRBJ2-7, is DTGVSQNPRHKITKRGQNVTFRCDPISEHNRLYWYRQTLGQGPEFLTYFQNEAQLEKSRLLSDRFSAERPKGSFSTLEIQRTEQGDSAMYLCASSLPGGGSEQYFGPGTRLTVT.

This clonotype was counted at least ten times. This chain joins TRBV7-2 and TRBJ1-5; D remains unclear. The germline CDR1 and CDR2 sequences are SGHTA and FQGNSA. V lost 2 bases, J lost 2 bases, and 10 bases lay in between. CDR3 size: 15 residues. CDR3 bases: TGTGCCAGCAGCTTATTCGCCGTCGGCAATCAGCCCCAGCATTTT. This sequence encodes CASSLFAVGNQPQHF.

A remark on this clonotype: Without the conserved terminal phenylalanine or tryptophan, this CDR3 likely stems from a read error. This chain links TRBV27 with TRBJ2-6, with D perhaps TRBD1 (5 bases). The CDR3 covers 16 residues. Germline V gene lookup returns CDR1 MNHEY and CDR2 SMNVEV (reference sequence). Trimming took 6 bases from V and 1 from J, leaving 13 bases between them. CDR3 loop: CASRDKTWSGANVLTL. DNA of the CDR3: TGTGCCAGCAGGGACAAGACTTGGTCTGGGGCCAACGTCCTGACTTTA.

This clonotype showed up just a few times. The chain couples TRBV27 to TRBJ1-5; D ambiguous. CDR1 and CDR2 (germline): MNHEY, SMNVEV (reference sequence). The CDR3 runs to 14 residues. Trimming pared 6 bases from V and 0 bases from J, leaving 9 bases between. CDR3 amino acids: CASRPGFSNQPQHF. The DNA for the CDR3 is TGTGCCAGCAGACCGGGTTTTAGCAATCAGCCCCAGCATTTT.

The CDR3 bases are TGTGCCAGCAGCTTAGTTTTACGGGGGACCAACTATGGCTACACCTTC. Translation gives CASSLVLRGTNYGYTF. The chain couples TRBV7-8 to TRBJ1-2; D may be TRBD1 (5 bases). This CDR3 region has 16 residues. Trimming left V 1 base short and J 2 bases short, with 14 bases between. Germline V CDR1 and CDR2: SGHVS, FQNEAQ.

The chain links TRBV28 to TRBJ1-2; D may be TRBD1 (5 bases). Germline CDR1 and CDR2: MDHEN and SYDVKM. CDR3 size: 15 residues. V was clipped by 3 bases and J by 6 bases, with 17 bases between them. The DNA for the CDR3 is TGTGCCAGCAGTTTGCCAAAGGGGACGGAAAATGGCTACACCTTC. This translates into CASSLPKGTENGYTF.

V is TRBV9 and J is TRBJ1-6; D uncertain. V was clipped by 4 bases and J by 7 bases, with 12 bases between them. The CDR3 contains 14 residues. Looked up from germline, CDR1 is SGDLS and CDR2 is YYNGEE. This CDR3 is CASSPLGVNSPLHF. DNA for the CDR3: TGTGCCAGCAGCCCACTCGGAGTAAATTCACCCCTCCACTTT.

This clonotype came up many times. The genes are TRBV11-2 and TRBJ2-7, with D perhaps matching TRBD1 (6 bases). From germline, CDR1 is SGHAT and CDR2 FQNNGV. The CDR3 length is 13 residues. Trimming removed 3 bases from V and 1 base from J, with 7 bases in between. The CDR3 reads CASSLGHSYEQYF. The CDR3 DNA sequence: TGTGCCAGCAGCTTGGGACATTCCTACGAGCAGTACTTC. Together with reference TRBV11-2 and TRBJ2-7, the CDR3 gives the full variable domain: EAGVAQSPRYKIIEKRQSVAFWCNPISGHATLYWYQQILGQGPKLLIQFQNNGVVDDSQLPKDRFSAERLKGVDSTLKIQPAKLEDSAVYLCASSLGHSYEQYFGPGTRLTVT.